These T cell receptor beta chains were read from a single sample in a study of blood T cells in healthy people across ages. TCRdb processed the 5' RACE reads anew with MiXCR; each CDR3 protein has one entry. The sample has some 900,000 distinct CDR3 sequences; approximately 49% are singletons. The specimen was blood. These receptors were taken from a man under 40 in good health. Each CDR3 is given with its conserved first and last residue. A D gene is named only where the DNA matches it firmly. Expanded clones get a size class; other rows say once, few or many, or leave the size out.

j_call v_call clone_size d_call cdr3_nt cdr3_aa
TRBJ1-5 TRBV12-3/TRBV12-4 few . TGTGCCAGCAGGAACGGCAATCAGCCCCAGCATTTT CASRNGNQPQHF
TRBJ2-2 TRBV10-3 . . TGTGCCATCAGTGAGTCGCGGGGGCGAGGCACCGGGGAGCTGTTTTTT CAISESRGRGTGELFF
TRBJ1-1 TRBV29-1 . . TGCAGCGGCAGGGAAGGGATCACTGAAGCTTTCTTT CSGREGITEAFF
TRBJ1-2 TRBV12-3/TRBV12-4 few . TGTGCCAGCAGCACCTGGGGAGGGGCCTCTGGCTATGGCTACACCTTC CASSTWGGASGYGYTF
TRBJ2-1 TRBV28 . TRBD2 TGTGCCAGCAGGGCCTTTAGCGGGACCCCCAATGAGCAGTTCTTC CASRAFSGTPNEQFF
TRBJ1-2 TRBV20-1 . TRBD1 TGCAGTGCTACGTCATCAGGGGGGAACTATGGCTACACCTTC CSATSSGGNYGYTF
TRBJ2-7 TRBV29-1 . . TGCAGCGTTGTAGAGAGCTACGAGCAGTACTTC CSVVESYEQYF
TRBJ2-4 TRBV20-1 once . TGCAGTGCTTCAGCGGGCACTATCACAACCGCGGTCAAAAACATTCAGTACTTC CSASAGTITTAVKNIQYF
TRBJ2-2 TRBV6-5 . . TGTGCCAGCAGTTACTATAACACCGGGGAGCTGTTTTTT CASSYYNTGELFF
TRBJ2-1 TRBV12-3/TRBV12-4 . . TGTGCCAGCAGTCGTCCCATAGTTGGGTCGGGCAATGAGCAGTTCTTC CASSRPIVGSGNEQFF
TRBJ2-5 TRBV2 few TRBD2 TGTGCCAGCAGGGTGACTAGCCTTTCCGGTGATGCCCAGTACTTC CASRVTSLSGDAQYF
TRBJ2-1 TRBV5-6 . TRBD2 TGTGCCAGCAGCTCCGGGACTAGTGAGCAGTTCTTC CASSSGTSEQFF
TRBJ2-5 TRBV24-1 once TRBD1 TGTGCCACCAGTGATCGGACAGGTTACCAAGGGACCCAGTACTTC CATSDRTGYQGTQYF
TRBJ1-1 TRBV30 . . TGTGCCTGGACCGCGGCCACTGAAGCTTTCTTT CAWTAATEAFF
TRBJ1-1 TRBV6-1 . . TGTGCCAGCAGTGATCTGATCCGGAACACTGAAGCTTTCTTT CASSDLIRNTEAFF
TRBJ2-3 TRBV4-1 few . TGCGCCAGCAGCCAAGTTGGGGCGGGGATGGCGCAGTATTTT CASSQVGAGMAQYF
TRBJ2-1 TRBV24-1 . . TGTGCCACCAGTGTGGCAGGGGACTACAATGAGCAGTTCTTC CATSVAGDYNEQFF
TRBJ2-5 TRBV24-1 . . TGTGCCACCAGTGGAAGGGGTCAAGAGACCCAGTACTTC CATSGRGQETQYF
TRBJ2-7 TRBV9 . TRBD1 TGTGCCAGCAGCGTAGCGGCAGGGGGTTCGGGCGAGCAGTACTTC CASSVAAGGSGEQYF
TRBJ2-7 TRBV6-2/TRBV6-3 . . TGTGCCAGCAGTTACGGGGACAACTCCTACGAGCAGTACTTC CASSYGDNSYEQYF
TRBJ1-6 TRBV3-1 . . TGTGCCAGCAGCCCGACAGGCGCCTATAATTCACCCCTCCACTTT CASSPTGAYNSPLHF
TRBJ2-3 TRBV29-1 few . TGCAGCGTTACTAGGGCGTACACAGATACGCAGTATTTT CSVTRAYTDTQYF
TRBJ2-7 TRBV12-3/TRBV12-4 few TRBD1 TGTGCCAGCACTATAGAGGCAGGGGGCCCCTACGAGCAGTACTTC CASTIEAGGPYEQYF
TRBJ2-5 TRBV28 few TRBD1 TGTGCCAGCAGTCTCACGGACAGGAGAGAGACCCAGTACTTC CASSLTDRRETQYF
TRBJ2-7 TRBV27 . TRBD1 TGTGCCAGCAGTGTTAAGGGACAGCCAGTCTCCTACGAGCAGTACTTC CASSVKGQPVSYEQYF
TRBJ2-7 TRBV3-1 few . TGTGCCAGCAGCCAAGAGGCCGGGTACTCCTACGAGCAGTACTTC CASSQEAGYSYEQYF
TRBJ1-2 TRBV5-1 few . TGCGCCAGTCAGGGTTCCCCTAACTATGGCTACACCTTC CASQGSPNYGYTF
TRBJ2-1 TRBV7-9 . . TGTGCCAGCAGCTGTGGGACCGCCAATGAGCAGTTCTTC CASSCGTANEQFF
TRBJ2-2 TRBV24-1 . TRBD2 TGTGCCACCAGTGATCCCGCTTTCGGCGGGGGGACGAACACCGGGGAGCTGTTTTTT CATSDPAFGGGTNTGELFF
TRBJ2-5 TRBV12-3/TRBV12-4 few TRBD2 TGTGCCAGCAGTCCAGACCGAGGACTAGCCGATTTACCCCAAGGGGCCCAGTACTTC CASSPDRGLADLPQGAQYF
TRBJ1-2 TRBV7-2 few . TGTGCCAGCAGCCCGACAGGTCTCGCTGGCTACACCTTC CASSPTGLAGYTF
TRBJ2-7 TRBV5-1 . . TGCGCCAGCACCGGGACACCGAGCTCCTACGAGCAGTACTTC CASTGTPSSYEQYF
TRBJ2-1 TRBV6-6 . TRBD2 TGTGCCAGCACGCTGCGGGAGAGCTCCTACAATGAGCAGTTCTTC CASTLRESSYNEQFF
TRBJ2-1 TRBV7-6 . TRBD2 TGTGCCAGCAGCCCGCGGACTAGCGGGGGGGCCCCTGAGCAGTTCTTC CASSPRTSGGAPEQFF
TRBJ2-3 TRBV7-2 . TRBD1 TGTGCCAGCAGTCAGGGGGCATCAGATACGCAGTATTTT CASSQGASDTQYF
TRBJ2-7 TRBV6-2/TRBV6-3 once TRBD1 TGTGCCAGTAGTTACGGGACCTTTCAAAGACAGGGGGACGACGAGCAGTACTTC CASSYGTFQRQGDDEQYF
TRBJ2-2 TRBV9 . TRBD2 TGTGCCAGCAGCGTAGCAGCGGGGTTAACCGGGGAGCTGTTTTTT CASSVAAGLTGELFF
TRBJ1-6 TRBV11-3 few . TGTGCCAGCAGCTTAGCTGCAGGGAGCTCCTATAATTCACCCCTCCACTTT CASSLAAGSSYNSPLHF
TRBJ2-7 TRBV10-3 . TRBD1 TGTGCCAGCACAGGGGGCAGTGGGAACGAGCAGTACTTC CASTGGSGNEQYF
TRBJ2-5 TRBV18 . TRBD2 TGTGCCAGCTCTCCTACAGCGGGGGGACAAGAGACCCAGTACTTC CASSPTAGGQETQYF
TRBJ1-1 TRBV6-6 few . TGTGCCAGCAGTTACAAGTTGGACACTGAAGCTTTCTTT CASSYKLDTEAFF
TRBJ2-1 TRBV12-3/TRBV12-4 . TRBD1 TGTGCCAGCAGTGGACAGGGGGTTGCGAATGAGCAGTTCTTC CASSGQGVANEQFF
TRBJ2-1 TRBV20-1 . TRBD2 TGCAGTGCGGCGAGCGGGGCCACCTACAATGAGCAGTTCTTC CSAASGATYNEQFF
TRBJ2-1 TRBV7-2 . TRBD2 TGTGCCAGCACCCTGACTAGCGGGTCCCCCTACAATGAGCAGTTCTTC CASTLTSGSPYNEQFF
TRBJ2-1 TRBV10-3 . TRBD1 TGTGCCATCAGTGAGCCGACAGGGGAAGAGACCCAGTTCTTC CAISEPTGEETQFF
TRBJ1-2 TRBV7-8 . TRBD1 TGTGCCAGCAGCTTGTGGACAGGGGGGAGCCACGGTGGCTACACCTTC CASSLWTGGSHGGYTF
TRBJ1-2 TRBV20-1 few TRBD1 TGCAGTGCCCCTACCGGGACAGGGGTCGGCTACACCTTC CSAPTGTGVGYTF
TRBJ2-3 TRBV15 . . TGTGCCACCAGCATCGGACTCACAGATACGCAGTATTTT CATSIGLTDTQYF
TRBJ2-3 TRBV7-2 . . TGTGCCAGCGCCCCGAGACTAGGGTCGAGCACAGATACGCAGTATTTT CASAPRLGSSTDTQYF
TRBJ2-1 TRBV18 few . TGTGCCAGCTCACCACCTCGGGACCAACCTAGGGAGTTCTTC CASSPPRDQPREFF
TRBJ2-1 TRBV20-1 few . TGCAGTGCTAGACCGGACAGTTACCCTCAATCCTACAATGAGCAGTTCTTC CSARPDSYPQSYNEQFF